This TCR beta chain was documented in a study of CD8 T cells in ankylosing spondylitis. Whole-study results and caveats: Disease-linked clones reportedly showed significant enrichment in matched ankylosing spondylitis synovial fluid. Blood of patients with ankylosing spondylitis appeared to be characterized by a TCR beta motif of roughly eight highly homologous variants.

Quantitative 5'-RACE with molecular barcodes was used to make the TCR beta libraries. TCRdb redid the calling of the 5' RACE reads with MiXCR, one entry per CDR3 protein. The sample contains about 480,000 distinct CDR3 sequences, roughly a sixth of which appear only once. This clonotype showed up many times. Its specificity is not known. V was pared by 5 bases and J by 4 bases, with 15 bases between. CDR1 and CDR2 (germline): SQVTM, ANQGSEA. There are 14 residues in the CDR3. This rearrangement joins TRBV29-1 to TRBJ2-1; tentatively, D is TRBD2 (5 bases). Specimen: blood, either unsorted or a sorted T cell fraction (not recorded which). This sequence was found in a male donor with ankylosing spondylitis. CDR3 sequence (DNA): TGCAGCGTTCCATATCGGGGAACTTACAATGAGCAGTTCTTC. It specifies CSVPYRGTYNEQFF.